This T cell receptor beta chain was observed in a study of blood T cell repertoires in COVID-19. Study details: Sources were T cells, B-cell-depleted T cells, or PBMCs; the material itself was cDNA or gDNA.

The authors' processing: Cell counts per sample came from amplifying reference gene primers. Generated by immunoSEQ multiplex PCR, the TCRdb table keeps only in-frame clones and is missing some. V and J calls plus clone size are reproduced from that table; the DNA served to infer D and trimming. The sample consists of just over 250,000 clones, around 89% of them appearing once. This CDR3 is built from 12 residues. CDR1 is SQVTM, CDR2 ANQGSEA, per germline. The V gene end was trimmed by 4 bases and the J gene end by 6 bases; junction bases not matched to a gene: 3. In its sample, this clone was seen a few times.

Material: peripheral blood. J is TRBJ2-4 and V is TRBV29-1, with TRBD1 matching 7 bases. This TCR came from a man in his 60s who had recovered from COVID-19. CDR3 loop: CSVARQGNIQYF. In DNA form, the CDR3 reads TGCAGCGTTGCCCGACAGGGAAACATTCAGTACTTC.